This record covers a single T cell receptor (beta chain). A read error may produce the germline difference seen at one junction end. This sample stems from a study of T-cell reconstitution after alpha-beta-depleted transplantation in children. Preparation of the TCRbeta library was carried out with unique molecular identifiers. A single record per CDR3 protein comes from TCRdb applying MiXCR to the PCR reads. Here the sample spans hundreds of thousands of distinct CDR3 sequences, about a tenth being singletons. Sequences were derived from PBMCs from the stem cell graft donor, sampled from the stem cell graft. The clonotype originates from a human donor who donated a stem cell graft to a child with SCID.

CDR3 nucleotide sequence: TGTGCCGGCAGCTTATCCTTAGCGGGGGGGCTCAATGAGCAGTTCTTC. This encodes CAGSLSLAGGLNEQFF. This chain connects TRBV7-8 to TRBJ2-1; TRBD2 agrees at 11 bases. Looked up from germline, CDR1 is SGHVS and CDR2 is FQNEAQ. The CDR3 length is 16 residues. The variable domain in full, completed from reference TRBV7-8 and TRBJ2-1, reads GAGVSQSPRYKVAKRGQDVALRCDPISGHVSLFWYQQALGQGPEFLTYFQNEAQLDKSGLPSDRFFAERPEGSVSTLKIQRTQQEDSAVYLCAGSLSLAGGLNEQFFGPGTRLTVL.